Shown below are 10 T cell receptor beta chains from a single sample sequenced in a study of patients and donors after allogeneic stem cell transplantation. Via MiXCR, TCRdb re-called the RT-PCR reads, giving one row per CDR3 protein. This repertoire shows approximately 430,000 distinct CDR3 sequences, roughly 16% found once; its top ten account for around 7.9%. What was sequenced was blood, either unsorted or a sorted T cell fraction (not recorded which). The source of these receptors is a human donor who was either an allogeneic HSCT recipient or a stem cell or donor lymphocyte infusion donor (not recorded which). It is not recorded whose cells these are; they may come from a transplant donor.

This clonotype appeared a few times. The chain carries TRBV9 and TRBJ2-3; D is unresolved. The CDR3 runs 14 residues. Germline V lookup: CDR1 SGDLS, CDR2 YYNGEE. Trimming removed 0 bases from V and 0 bases from J, with 5 bases in between. The CDR3 loop reads CASSVVPSTDTQYF. The CDR3 DNA follows: TGTGCCAGCAGCGTAGTACCTAGCACAGATACGCAGTATTTT.

A few counts support this clonotype. The rearrangement joins TRBV7-9 to TRBJ2-7; D unresolved. Trimming shortened V by 3 bases and J by 5 bases, and 5 bases separated the two germline ends. The germline gives CDR1 SEHNR, CDR2 FQNEAQ (reference sequence). The CDR3 covers 11 residues. The CDR3 here is CASSFSNEQYF. The CDR3 DNA sequence: TGTGCCAGCAGCTTTTCGAACGAGCAGTACTTC.

The V call is TRBV5-1, the J call TRBJ2-1, with D possibly matching TRBD2 (6 bases). Germline assignment: CDR1 SGHRS and CDR2 YFSETQ. V shed 3 bases and J shed 3 bases, with 16 bases lying between them. The CDR3 loop spans 16 amino acids. The CDR3, as DNA: TGCGCCAGCAGCTCATATAGCGGAGTGGGCTACAATGAGCAGTTCTTC. Protein: CASSSYSGVGYNEQFF.

This clonotype turned up a few times. The chain combines TRBV6-1 with TRBJ2-1; D is perhaps TRBD2 (5 bases). V gave up 8 bases and J gave up 8 bases, with 16 bases separating them. CDR1 and CDR2 from the germline V gene are MNHNS and SASEGT. The CDR3 spans 13 residues. CDR3 DNA sequence: TGTGCCAGCTCTCGGTCGGGGTATCATGAGCAGTTCTTC. Translated, it gives CASSRSGYHEQFF.

This clonotype was counted only a few times. V and J are TRBV13 and TRBJ1-6; D is undetermined. The CDR3 has 15 amino acids. The germline V and J ends were trimmed by 6 bases and 6 bases, with 15 bases remaining between them. CDR1 and CDR2 (germline): PRHDT, FYEKMQ (reference sequence). The CDR3 DNA reads as TGTGCCAGCAGGCCACCGTCGAAGCTTAATTCACCCCTCCACTTT. It is translated as CASRPPSKLNSPLHF.

This clonotype was seen more than once but under ten times. The chain couples TRBV4-2 to TRBJ1-4; D is uncertain. The CDR3 sequence is 12 residues long. CDR1 and CDR2 (germline): LGHNA, YNFKEQ. Deletions cut 0 bases from V and 7 bases from J, with 3 bases between. CDR3 in DNA: TGTGCCAGCAGCCAAGAAGGTGAAAAACTGTTTTTT. Translating gives CASSQEGEKLFF.

This clonotype turned up a few times. The chain links TRBV5-1 to TRBJ2-7, with D uncertain. The ends were cut back, 4 bases at V and 0 bases at J, with 8 bases in the middle. The CDR3 covers 13 residues. Germline V gives CDR1 SGHRS, CDR2 YFSETQ. CDR3 protein: CASSGGFSYEQYF. CDR3 nucleotide sequence: TGCGCCAGCAGCGGCGGCTTCTCCTACGAGCAGTACTTC.

In this sample, this clonotype turned up many times. The V call is TRBV7-3, the J call TRBJ1-6; D uncertain. V dropped 2 bases and J dropped 1 base, with 0 bases sitting between them. The germline V gene has CDR1 SGHTA and CDR2 FQGTGA. CDR3 length: 13 amino acids. The CDR3 DNA reads TGTGCCAGCAGCTTATCCTATAATTCACCCCTCCACTTT. Translated: CASSLSYNSPLHF.

This clonotype was observed a few times. The chain joins TRBV2 to TRBJ1-3; D is perhaps TRBD1 (5 bases). Deletions cut 2 bases from V and 2 bases from J, with 10 bases between. The length of the CDR3 is 15 residues. Germline values: CDR1 SNHLY, CDR2 FYNNEI. Here the CDR3 reads CASSETGTAGNTIYF. DNA of the CDR3: TGTGCCAGCAGTGAAACGGGGACGGCTGGAAACACCATATATTTT. Combining the CDR3 with reference TRBV2 and TRBJ1-3 gives the whole variable domain EPEVTQTPSHQVTQMGQEVILRCVPISNHLYFYWYRQILGQKVEFLVSFYNNEISEKSEIFDDQFSVERPDGSNFTLKIRSTKLEDSAMYFCASSETGTAGNTIYFGEGSWLTVV.

The rearrangement uses TRBV4-3 and TRBJ1-3; D is uncertain. V gave up 1 base and J gave up 0 bases, with 7 bases separating them. Per the germline V gene, CDR1 is LGHNA and CDR2 is YSLEER. CDR3 size: 15 residues. The CDR3, as DNA: TGCGCCAGCAGCCAAGCCCGGGCCTCTGGAAACACCATATATTTT. Translation gives CASSQARASGNTIYF.